Detailed here is one T cell receptor (beta chain). The target antigen is unknown. Germline V CDR1 and CDR2: MNHEY, SVGAGI. The CDR3 spans 13 residues. V dropped 0 bases and J dropped 6 bases, with 8 bases sitting between them. This sample is drawn from a study of cytomegalovirus exposure and HLA in healthy donors. With 60 Vbeta and 13 Jbeta primers, the PCR was carried out. Assay used: immunoSEQ multiplex PCR; TCRdb lists only in-frame clones, some missing. The data show 120,000 or so clones, about three quarters seen once. Whole-study results and caveats: Within a later analysis, the majority of CMV-associated TCR beta chains appeared HLA-restricted. The Asian-associated ancestry cluster reportedly had fewer N-insertions than the roughly 720-donor mean in a later analysis.

The rearrangement links TRBV6-5 to TRBJ1-1, with D tentatively TRBD1 (5 bases). The source of this sequence is a woman in her thirties or forties in good health and CMV-seropositive. Sequencing used PBMCs. This CDR3 is CASSYSGAPEAFF. CDR3 DNA sequence: TGTGCCAGCAGTTACTCAGGGGCTCCTGAAGCTTTCTTT.